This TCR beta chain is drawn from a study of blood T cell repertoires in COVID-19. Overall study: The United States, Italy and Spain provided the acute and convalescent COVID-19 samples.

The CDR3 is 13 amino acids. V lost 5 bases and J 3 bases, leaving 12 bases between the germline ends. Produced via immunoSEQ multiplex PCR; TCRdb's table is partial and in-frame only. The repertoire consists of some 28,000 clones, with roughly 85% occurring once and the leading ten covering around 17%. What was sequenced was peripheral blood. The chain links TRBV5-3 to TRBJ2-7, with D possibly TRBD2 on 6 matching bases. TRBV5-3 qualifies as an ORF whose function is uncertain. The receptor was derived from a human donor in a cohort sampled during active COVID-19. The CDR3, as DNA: TGTGCCAGAAGGGAGGGACGGATCTACGAGCAGTACTTC. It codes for CARREGRIYEQYF.